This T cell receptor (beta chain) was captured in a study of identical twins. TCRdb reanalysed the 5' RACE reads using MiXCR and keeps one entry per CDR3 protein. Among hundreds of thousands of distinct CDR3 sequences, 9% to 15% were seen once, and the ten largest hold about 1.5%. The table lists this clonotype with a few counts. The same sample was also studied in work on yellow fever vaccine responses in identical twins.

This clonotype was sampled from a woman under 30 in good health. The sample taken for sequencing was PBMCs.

This CDR3 is CATGDSRGELFF. DNA for the CDR3: TGTGCCACCGGGGACTCCAGGGGGGAGCTGTTTTTT. The chain joins TRBV9 to TRBJ2-2, with D possibly matching TRBD2 (6 bases). Trimming left V 9 bases short and J 8 bases short, with 14 bases between. Germline values: CDR1 SGDLS, CDR2 YYNGEE. This CDR3 comprises 12 residues. Full variable domain (missing parts from reference TRBV9 and TRBJ2-2): DSGVTQTPKHLITATGQRVTLRCSPRSGDLSVYWYQQSLDQGLQFLIQYYNGEERAKGNILERFSAQQFPDLHSELNLSSLELGDSALYFCATGDSRGELFFGEGSRLTVL.